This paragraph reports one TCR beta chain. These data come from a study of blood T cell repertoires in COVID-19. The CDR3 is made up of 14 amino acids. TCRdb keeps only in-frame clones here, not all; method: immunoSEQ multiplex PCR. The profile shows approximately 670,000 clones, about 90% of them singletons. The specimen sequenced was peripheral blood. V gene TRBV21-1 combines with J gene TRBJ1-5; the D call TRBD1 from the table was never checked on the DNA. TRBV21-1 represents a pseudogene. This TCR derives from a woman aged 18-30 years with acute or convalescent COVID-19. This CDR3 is CASRTAVSNQPQHF. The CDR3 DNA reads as TGTGCCAGCAGGACAGCAGTTAGCAATCAGCCCCAGCATTTT.